Only one count was recorded for the clone carrying this TCR beta chain. These data belong to a study of blood T cell repertoires in COVID-19. Whole-study context: Sites across the United States, Italy and Spain contributed samples from acute and convalescent COVID-19. T cells, B-cell-depleted T cells, or PBMCs supplied cDNA or gDNA.

The table came from immunoSEQ multiplex PCR; TCRdb's copy has only in-frame clones and leaves some out. The table includes about 250,000 clones, 70% to 90% detected once. The CDR3 is 14 residues long. V lost 6 bases and J lost 4, with 13 bases in between. Germline V CDR1 and CDR2: KGHSH, LQKENI. Self-reported history from a screening survey and questionnaire set each donor's cohort. Each recovered donor of Cohort 3 presented with two negative PCRs, clearance, or symptom resolution. The genes are TRBV18 and TRBJ1-5; D is perhaps TRBD1 (6 bases). The receptor was derived from a woman aged 25-40 years who had recovered from COVID-19. Source material: PBMCs or T cells enriched from blood (not recorded which). CDR3 nucleotide sequence: TGTGCCAGCTCTCCCTCAGGGGCGAATCAGCCCCAGCATTTT. Amino acids: CASSPSGANQPQHF. Full variable domain (outside the CDR3, taken from reference TRBV18 and TRBJ1-5): NAGVMQNPRHLVRRRGQEARLRCSPMKGHSHVYWYRQLPEEGLKFMVYLQKENIIDESGMPKERFSAEFPKEGPSILRIQQVVRGDSAAYFCASSPSGANQPQHFGDGTRLSIL.